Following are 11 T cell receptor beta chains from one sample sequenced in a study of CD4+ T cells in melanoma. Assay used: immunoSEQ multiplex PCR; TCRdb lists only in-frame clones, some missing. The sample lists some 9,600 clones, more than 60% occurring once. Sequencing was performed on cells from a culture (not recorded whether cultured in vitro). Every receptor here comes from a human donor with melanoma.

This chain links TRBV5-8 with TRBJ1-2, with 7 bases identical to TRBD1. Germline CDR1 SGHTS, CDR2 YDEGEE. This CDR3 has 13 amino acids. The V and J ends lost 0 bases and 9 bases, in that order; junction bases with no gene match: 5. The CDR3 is CASSLGQGDRYTF. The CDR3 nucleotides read TGTGCCAGCAGCTTGGGACAGGGCGACCGCTACACCTTC. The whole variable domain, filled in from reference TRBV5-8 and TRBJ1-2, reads EAGVTQSPTHLIKTRGQQATLRCSPISGHTSVYWYQQALGLGLQFLLWYDEGEERNRGNFPPRFSGRQFPNYSSELNVNALELEDSALYLCASSLGQGDRYTFGSGTRLTVV.

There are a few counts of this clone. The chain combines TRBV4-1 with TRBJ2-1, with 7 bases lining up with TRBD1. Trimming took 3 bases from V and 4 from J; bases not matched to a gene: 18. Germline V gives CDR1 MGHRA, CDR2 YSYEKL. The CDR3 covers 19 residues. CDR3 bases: TGCGCCAGCAGCCATAGAAGTTTCCGGGACAGAGATTTATACAATGAGCAGTTCTTC. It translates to CASSHRSFRDRDLYNEQFF.

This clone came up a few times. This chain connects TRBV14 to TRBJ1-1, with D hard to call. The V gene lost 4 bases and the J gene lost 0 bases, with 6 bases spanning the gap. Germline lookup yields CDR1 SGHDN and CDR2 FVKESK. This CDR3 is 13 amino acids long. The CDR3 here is CASSRTMNTEAFF. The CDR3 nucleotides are TGTGCCAGCAGCCGCACAATGAACACTGAAGCTTTCTTT.

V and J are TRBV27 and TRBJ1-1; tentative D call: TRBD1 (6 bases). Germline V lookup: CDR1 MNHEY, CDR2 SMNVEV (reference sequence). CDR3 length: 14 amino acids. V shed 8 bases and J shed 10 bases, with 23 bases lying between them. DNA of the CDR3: TGTGCCAGCCGCCCTCCTGGGGGGCCATACGGAGCTTTCTTT. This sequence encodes CASRPPGGPYGAFF.

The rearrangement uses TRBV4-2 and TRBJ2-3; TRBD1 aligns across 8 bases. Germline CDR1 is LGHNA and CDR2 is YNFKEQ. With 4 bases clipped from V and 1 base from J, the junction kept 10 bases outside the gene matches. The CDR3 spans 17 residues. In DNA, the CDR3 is TGTGCCAGCAGCCCCCCAGGACAGGGTACGCGCACAGATACGCAGTATTTT. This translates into CASSPPGQGTRTDTQYF.

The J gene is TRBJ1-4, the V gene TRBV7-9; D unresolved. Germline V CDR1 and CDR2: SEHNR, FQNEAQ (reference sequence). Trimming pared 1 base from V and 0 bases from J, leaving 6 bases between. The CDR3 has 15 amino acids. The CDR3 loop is CASSLVSATNEKLFF. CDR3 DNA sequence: TGTGCCAGCAGCTTAGTTTCTGCAACTAATGAAAAACTGTTTTTT.

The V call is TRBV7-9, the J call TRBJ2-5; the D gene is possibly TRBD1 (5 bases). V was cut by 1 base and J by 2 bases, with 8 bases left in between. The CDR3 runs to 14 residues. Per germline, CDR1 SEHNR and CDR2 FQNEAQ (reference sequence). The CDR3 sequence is CASSLGSGQETQYF. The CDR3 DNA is TGTGCCAGCAGCTTAGGATCAGGGCAAGAGACCCAGTACTTC.

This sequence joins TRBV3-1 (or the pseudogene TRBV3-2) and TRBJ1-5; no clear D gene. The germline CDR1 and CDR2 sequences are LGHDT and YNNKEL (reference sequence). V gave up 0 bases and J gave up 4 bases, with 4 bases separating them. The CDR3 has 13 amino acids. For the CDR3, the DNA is TGTGCCAGCAGCCAAGATCTAAATCAGCCCCAGCATTTT. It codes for CASSQDLNQPQHF.

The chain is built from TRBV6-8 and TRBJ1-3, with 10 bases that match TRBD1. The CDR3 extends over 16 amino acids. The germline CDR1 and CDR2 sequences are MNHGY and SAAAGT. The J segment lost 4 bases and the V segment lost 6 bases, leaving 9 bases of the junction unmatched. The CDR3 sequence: CASSSGDRGPGNTIYF. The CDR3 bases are TGTGCCAGCAGCTCCGGAGACAGGGGGCCCGGAAACACCATATATTTT.

The CDR3 bases are TGTGCCACCAGCAGAGAGACAGGGGCCAGGTACACTGAAGCTTTCTTT. It codes for CATSRETGARYTEAFF. The chain links TRBV15 to TRBJ1-1, with 8 bases fitting TRBD1. Germline CDR1 reads LNHNV; CDR2 reads YYDKDF (reference sequence). The ends lost 0 bases at V and 3 bases at J; junction bases unmatched: 6. The CDR3 runs 16 residues.

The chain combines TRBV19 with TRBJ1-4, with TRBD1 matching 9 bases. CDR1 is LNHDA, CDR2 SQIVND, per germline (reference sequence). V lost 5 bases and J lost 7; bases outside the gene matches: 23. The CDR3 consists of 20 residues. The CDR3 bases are TGTGCCAGTAGTGACCGGGACAGGGTTGCCACGAACGCGGGGCGTGAAAAACTGTTTTTT. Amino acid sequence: CASSDRDRVATNAGREKLFF.